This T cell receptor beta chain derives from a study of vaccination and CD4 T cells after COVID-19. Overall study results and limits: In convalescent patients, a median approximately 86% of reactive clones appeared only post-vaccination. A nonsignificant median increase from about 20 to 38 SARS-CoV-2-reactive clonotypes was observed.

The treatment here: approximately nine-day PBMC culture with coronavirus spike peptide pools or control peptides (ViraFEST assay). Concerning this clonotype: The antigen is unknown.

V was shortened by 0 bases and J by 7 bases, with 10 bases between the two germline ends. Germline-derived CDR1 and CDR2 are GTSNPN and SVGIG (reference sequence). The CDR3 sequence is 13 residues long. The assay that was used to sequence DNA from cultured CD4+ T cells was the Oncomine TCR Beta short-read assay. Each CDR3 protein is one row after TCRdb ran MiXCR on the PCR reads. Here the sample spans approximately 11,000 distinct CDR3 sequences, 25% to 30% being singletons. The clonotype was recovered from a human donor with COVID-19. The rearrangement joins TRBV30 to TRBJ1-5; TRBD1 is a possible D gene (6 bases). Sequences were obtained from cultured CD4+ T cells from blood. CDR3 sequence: CAWSVQGLQPQHF. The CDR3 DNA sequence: TGTGCCTGGAGTGTACAGGGATTACAGCCCCAGCATTTT.